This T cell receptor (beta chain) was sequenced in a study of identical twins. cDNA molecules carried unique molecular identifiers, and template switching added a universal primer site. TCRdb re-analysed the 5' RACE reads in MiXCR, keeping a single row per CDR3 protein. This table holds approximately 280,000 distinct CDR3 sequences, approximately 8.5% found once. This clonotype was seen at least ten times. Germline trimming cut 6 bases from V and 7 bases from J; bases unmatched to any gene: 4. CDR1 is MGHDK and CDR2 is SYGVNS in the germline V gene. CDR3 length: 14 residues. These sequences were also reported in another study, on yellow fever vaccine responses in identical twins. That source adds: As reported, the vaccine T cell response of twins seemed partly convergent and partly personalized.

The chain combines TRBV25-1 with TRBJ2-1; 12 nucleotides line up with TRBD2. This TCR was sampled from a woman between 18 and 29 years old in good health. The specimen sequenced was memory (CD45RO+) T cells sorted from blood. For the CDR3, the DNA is TGTGCCAGCAGCCGGACTAGCGGGAATAATGAGCAGTTCTTC. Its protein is CASSRTSGNNEQFF.